The 16 T cell receptor beta chains in this list originate from one sample, sequenced in a study of T cell changes during pregnancy in multiple sclerosis. Measured with immunoSEQ multiplex PCR; TCRdb has only the in-frame clones, and not every one. This sample has tens of thousands of clones, with about nine tenths found just once. The sample consisted of peripheral blood, taken after pregnancy. These receptors were collected from a female donor in good health, enrolled as a control in a pregnancy study.

DNA for the CDR3: TGTGCCAGCAGTTTCCGGCGGGGGCCGACCTACGAGCAGTACTTC. Protein sequence: CASSFRRGPTYEQYF. The chain combines TRBV27 with TRBJ2-7; possible D gene TRBD2, 7 bases. Trimming removed 3 bases at V and 2 bases at J, with 14 bases between. Germline lookup yields CDR1 MNHEY and CDR2 SMNVEV (reference sequence). The CDR3 is 15 amino acids.

The chain links TRBV30 to TRBJ1-2, with 8 bases lining up with TRBD1. The ends lost 2 bases at V and 6 bases at J; junction bases unmatched: 5. Germline lookup yields CDR1 GTSNPN and CDR2 SVGIG (reference sequence). This CDR3 has 13 residues. CDR3 nucleotides: TGTGCCTGGAGTAGGACAGGGCGGGATGGCTACACCTTC. It codes for CAWSRTGRDGYTF.

V and J are TRBV7-9 and TRBJ2-7; D is unresolved. The CDR3 runs to 12 residues. The ends were cut back, 4 bases at V and 3 bases at J, with 7 bases in the middle. Germline CDR1 is SEHNR and CDR2 is FQNEAQ (reference sequence). The CDR3 sequence: CASSYSGYEQYF. The CDR3 coding sequence is TGTGCCAGCAGCTACTCAGGCTACGAGCAGTACTTC.

This clone was found once. This chain uses TRBV27 with TRBJ2-1, with 14 bases that match TRBD2. The V gene's germline CDR1 is MNHEY and CDR2 SMNVEV (reference sequence). CDR3 length equals 19 residues. J was trimmed by 7 bases and V by 7 bases; bases with no gene match: 18. CDR3 DNA: TGTGCCAGCAACCTGGGACTAGCGGGAGTATATGGTTTAGGTAATGAGCAGTTCTTC. Translating gives CASNLGLAGVYGLGNEQFF.

The gene calls are TRBV27 and TRBJ1-6; 9 bases are a match to TRBD1. Trimming took 6 bases from V and 0 from J; bases not matched to a gene: 6. CDR1 MNHEY and CDR2 SMNVEV come from the germline V gene (reference sequence). The CDR3 covers 17 residues. This CDR3 is CASSAGTGSSYNSPLHF. In DNA form, the CDR3 reads TGTGCCAGCAGCGCCGGGACAGGGAGCTCCTATAATTCACCCCTCCACTTT.

The rearrangement uses TRBV7-7 and TRBJ2-3; TRBD2 matches 8 bases. The CDR3 is made up of 17 amino acids. Per the germline V gene, CDR1 is SSHAT and CDR2 is FNYEAQ (reference sequence). J lost 3 bases, V lost 2 bases, and 10 bases had no gene match. CDR3 in DNA: TGTGCCAGCAGCTTAAGTTCGGCGGGGGGAAGGACAGATACGCAGTATTTT. It codes for CASSLSSAGGRTDTQYF.

The V call is TRBV28, the J call TRBJ2-2; perhaps TRBD2 as D (5 bases). Per the germline V gene, CDR1 is MDHEN and CDR2 is SYDVKM. The CDR3 sequence is 12 residues long. The V gene lost 8 bases and the J gene lost 3 bases, with 7 bases spanning the gap. The DNA for the CDR3 is TGTGCCAGCCAGAGGGACACCGGGGAGCTGTTTTTT. Translation: CASQRDTGELFF.

A single count supports this clone. The chain uses TRBV13 and TRBJ2-1, with a possible D match to TRBD2 (6 bases). Looked up from germline, CDR1 is PRHDT and CDR2 is FYEKMQ (reference sequence). Trimming took off 2 bases at V and 4 bases at J, with 12 bases between the two ends. This CDR3 is 15 amino acids long. The CDR3 sequence: CASSLWGDGYNEQFF. CDR3 nucleotides: TGTGCCAGCAGCTTATGGGGGGATGGGTACAATGAGCAGTTCTTC.

This rearrangement joins TRBV4-1 to TRBJ2-1; a possible D gene is TRBD1 (5 bases). CDR1 is MGHRA and CDR2 is YSYEKL in the germline V gene. Trimming stripped 2 bases from V and 3 bases from J, with 14 bases between. The CDR3 runs 16 residues. CDR3 in amino acids: CASSQQSARDYNEQFF. The CDR3 nucleotides read TGCGCCAGCAGCCAACAAAGCGCCAGGGACTACAATGAGCAGTTCTTC.

The J gene is TRBJ2-1, the V gene TRBV5-1; 9 nucleotides line up with TRBD2. The CDR3 length is 15 residues. Germline V CDR1 and CDR2: SGHRS, YFSETQ. The junction had 4 bases not matched to a gene; V was cut back by 0 bases and J by 6 bases. The CDR3 loop is CASSLVLAGLNEQFF. Here the CDR3 DNA reads TGCGCCAGCAGCTTGGTACTAGCGGGCCTCAATGAGCAGTTCTTC.

The rearrangement links TRBV27 to TRBJ2-3; 8 nucleotides line up with TRBD2. Per the germline V gene, CDR1 is MNHEY and CDR2 is SMNVEV (reference sequence). The CDR3 is 17 residues long. The V and J ends lost 3 bases and 5 bases, in that order; junction bases with no gene match: 13. CDR3 DNA sequence: TGTGCCAGCAGTTTCCGTGAAGCGGGAGAGGTCAGAGATACGCAGTATTTT. This codes for CASSFREAGEVRDTQYF.

This clone was observed once. V usage is TRBV13 and J usage is TRBJ2-4, with D unresolved. Germline assignment: CDR1 PRHDT and CDR2 FYEKMQ (reference sequence). Trimming shortened V by 10 bases and J by 1 base, and 14 bases separated the two germline ends. CDR3 length: 14 amino acids. The CDR3 reads CATEAAPAKNIQYF. The DNA for the CDR3 is TGTGCCACCGAGGCTGCTCCGGCCAAAAACATTCAGTACTTC.

The CDR3 DNA sequence: TGTGCCAGCTCACCCCTGGCGGGGAGTGACACTGAAGCTTTCTTT. Translated, it gives CASSPLAGSDTEAFF. The J gene is TRBJ1-1, the V gene TRBV18; D call uncertain. V was trimmed by 3 bases and J by 3 bases, leaving 14 bases between them. The CDR3 loop spans 15 amino acids. Germline V lookup: CDR1 KGHSH, CDR2 LQKENI.

The chain links TRBV14 to TRBJ1-1; weak D call: TRBD1 (5 bases). Trimming shortened V by 5 bases and J by 0 bases, and 10 bases separated the two germline ends. CDR1 is SGHDN and CDR2 is FVKESK in the germline V gene. The CDR3 is 14 residues long. The CDR3: CASSTRQLNTEAFF. The DNA of the CDR3 is TGTGCCAGCAGCACCAGACAGTTGAACACTGAAGCTTTCTTT.

The chain uses TRBV6-1 and TRBJ1-1; D may be TRBD1 (6 bases). This CDR3 has 12 residues. V lost 7 bases and J lost 3, with 9 bases in between. Per the germline V gene, CDR1 is MNHNS and CDR2 is SASEGT. In DNA form, the CDR3 reads TGTGCCAGCACCGGACAGCACACTGAAGCTTTCTTT. It is translated as CASTGQHTEAFF.

The V and J genes are TRBV27 and TRBJ2-7, with 11 bases aligning to TRBD2. CDR1 MNHEY and CDR2 SMNVEV come from the germline V gene (reference sequence). V trimming: 4 bases; J trimming: 0 bases; junction bases outside the gene matches: 8. This CDR3 is 17 amino acids long. CDR3 nucleotide sequence: TGTGCCAGCAGTTCCGGACTAGCGGGCGTCATCTCCTACGAGCAGTACTTC. Its translation is CASSSGLAGVISYEQYF.